A single sample is the source of the 17 T cell receptor beta chains below, sequenced in a study of T cells in Graves' hyperthyroidism and ophthalmopathy. The CDR3 regions of TCR beta were amplified from RNA transcripts. Using the HTBI primer set, a first-round RT-PCR was run on the TCR CDR3. TCRdb used MiXCR to reprocess the multiplex PCR reads, holding one entry per CDR3 protein. The table includes a few hundred thousand distinct CDR3 sequences, about 14% detected once. Specimen: blood. The receptors come from a woman between 40 and 50 years old with Graves' hyperthyroidism.

This clonotype has ten or more counts. The rearrangement joins TRBV6-6 to TRBJ1-5; D gene unclear. The CDR3 spans 15 residues. Germline loops: CDR1 MNHNY, CDR2 SVGAGI (reference sequence). Trimming took off 0 bases at V and 6 bases at J, with 12 bases between the two ends. The CDR3, as DNA: TGTGCCAGCAGTTACTCGGCGGGAGGATCTCAGCCCCAGCATTTT. Residues: CASSYSAGGSQPQHF.

This clonotype was detected many times. This chain links TRBV10-3 with TRBJ2-1; unclear D gene. The V and J ends lost 4 bases and 0 bases respectively, with 10 bases between them. CDR1 is ENHRY and CDR2 is SYGVKD in the germline V gene. The length of the CDR3 is 15 residues. The CDR3 DNA follows: TGTGCCATCAGTGGGACGGCTGTCTCCTACAATGAGCAGTTCTTC. It encodes CAISGTAVSYNEQFF.

In this sample, this clonotype turned up many times. The chain employs TRBV7-8 and TRBJ2-3; no clear D. Germline V CDR1 and CDR2: SGHVS, FQNEAQ. V was clipped by 5 bases and J by 4 bases, with 13 bases between them. The length of the CDR3 is 14 residues. CDR3 region: CASSAGRAPDTQYF. CDR3 bases: TGTGCCAGCAGCGCAGGTCGGGCCCCAGATACGCAGTATTTT.

There are a few counts of this clonotype. The chain recombines TRBV12-3 or TRBV12-4 with TRBJ2-1; 7 positions match TRBD1. Trimming took 6 bases from V and 2 from J; bases not matched to a gene: 4. This CDR3 contains 14 residues. CDR3 loop: CASSDREAYNEQFF. The DNA for the CDR3 is TGTGCCAGCAGCGACAGGGAAGCCTACAATGAGCAGTTCTTC.

This clonotype was seen more than once but under ten times. The V and J genes are TRBV6-1 and TRBJ2-2; tentative D call: TRBD2 (7 bases). The CDR3 length is 13 residues. Germline V gene lookup returns CDR1 MNHNS and CDR2 SASEGT. Deletions cut 10 bases from V and 6 bases from J, with 15 bases between. The CDR3 DNA is TGTGCCAACTCAGGGGCGGGGGCCGGGGAGCTGTTTTTT. Amino acids: CANSGAGAGELFF.

This clonotype appeared many times. The rearrangement links TRBV12-5 to TRBJ2-1; TRBD1 agrees at 9 bases. The CDR3 length is 14 residues. V lost 6 bases to trimming and J lost 5 bases; unmatched junction nucleotides: 5. CDR1 and CDR2 (germline): LGHNT, FRNRAP. In nucleotides, the CDR3 is TGTGCTAGTGGGCCGGGACAGGGTAACAATGAGCAGTTCTTC. Translated, it gives CASGPGQGNNEQFF.

This clonotype has just a few counts. This chain connects TRBV12-3 or TRBV12-4 to TRBJ2-1; TRBD2 is a possible D gene (5 bases). V lost 0 bases and J 0 bases, leaving 15 bases between the germline ends. The CDR3 runs to 18 residues. CDR3 sequence: CASSLAAVTGSSYNEQFF. In nucleotides, the CDR3 is TGTGCCAGCAGTTTAGCAGCTGTGACGGGGAGCTCCTACAATGAGCAGTTCTTC.

Concerning this clonotype itself: The junction differs from germline at one of its ends, possibly a read error. CDR3 DNA sequence: TGTGCCAGCAGTGAAGCCAGGACAAGAAATCGGCCCCAGCATTTT. Translation gives CASSEARTRNRPQHF. The chain links TRBV6-1 to TRBJ1-5, with a tentative D call TRBD1 (5 bases). Germline assignment: CDR1 MNHNS and CDR2 SASEGT. CDR3 length: 15 residues.

This clonotype was seen a few times. The J gene is TRBJ2-3, the V gene TRBV24-1; 7 bases are a match to TRBD1. V lost 4 bases, J lost 2 bases, and 8 bases stayed unmatched. Germline loops: CDR1 KGHDR, CDR2 SFDVKD. CDR3 size: 16 residues. The CDR3 coding sequence is TGTGCCACCAGTGACAGGGGGTCCCCTACCACAGATACGCAGTATTTT. As protein: CATSDRGSPTTDTQYF.

This clonotype was found a few times. This rearrangement joins TRBV28 to TRBJ1-5; TRBD1 matches at 12 bases. This CDR3 has 15 amino acids. The V gene's germline CDR1 is MDHEN and CDR2 SYDVKM. With 8 bases clipped from V and 6 bases from J, the junction kept 8 bases outside the gene matches. The CDR3 reads CASWTGQGAGQPQHF. The DNA for the CDR3 is TGTGCCAGCTGGACGGGACAGGGGGCGGGTCAGCCCCAGCATTTT.

This clonotype was seen many times. V usage is TRBV20-1 and J usage is TRBJ1-1; TRBD1 might be the D (5 bases). Trimming removed 2 bases at V and 1 base at J, with 14 bases between. CDR1 and CDR2 from the germline V gene are DFQATT and SNEGSKA (reference sequence). CDR3 size: 15 residues. CDR3 in amino acids: CSARPTGQGNTEAFF. The CDR3 DNA follows: TGCAGTGCTAGACCTACTGGCCAGGGGAACACTGAAGCTTTCTTT.

The chain links TRBV18 to TRBJ2-7, with D unclear. This CDR3 region has 14 residues. The germline V gene encodes CDR1 KGHSH and CDR2 LQKENI. V lost 4 bases to trimming and J lost 0 bases, with 10 bases between them. The CDR3 DNA follows: TGTGCCAGCTCACTGAGAGAAACCTCCTACGAGCAGTACTTC. It translates to CASSLRETSYEQYF.

This clonotype was seen many times. The CDR3 protein is CSGWTGLYGYTF. The CDR3 DNA sequence: TGCAGCGGGTGGACAGGGCTTTATGGCTACACCTTC. The chain is built from TRBV29-1 and TRBJ1-2; 8 positions agree with TRBD1. Germline lookup yields CDR1 SQVTM and CDR2 ANQGSEA. Trimming cost V 7 bases and J 5 bases; bases outside gene matches: 6. This CDR3 comprises 12 residues.

This clonotype was detected ten times or more. V gene TRBV12-5 combines with J gene TRBJ1-1, with D unclear. Deletions cut 1 base from V and 0 bases from J, with 6 bases between. The CDR3 length is 14 residues. The germline V gene encodes CDR1 LGHNT and CDR2 FRNRAP. CDR3 DNA: TGTGCTAGTGGTTTGGACACCCTGAACACTGAAGCTTTCTTT. Translating it yields CASGLDTLNTEAFF.

The sample holds a few counts of this clonotype. V gene TRBV29-1 combines with J gene TRBJ1-1, with TRBD1 as a possible D gene (5 bases). V was cut by 4 bases and J by 3 bases, with 18 bases left in between. CDR1 is SQVTM, CDR2 ANQGSEA, per germline. The CDR3 consists of 15 residues. The CDR3 here is CSVVLPLRAYTEAFF. The CDR3 nucleotides read TGCAGCGTTGTCCTTCCGCTCAGGGCTTACACTGAAGCTTTCTTT.

Many counts were recorded for this clonotype. The rearrangement joins TRBV12-5 to TRBJ2-7; possible D gene TRBD2, 6 bases. Germline assignment: CDR1 LGHNT and CDR2 FRNRAP. The CDR3 is 13 amino acids. The V gene lost 3 bases and the J gene lost 1 base, with 7 bases spanning the gap. The CDR3 is CASGFAGSYEQYF. The CDR3, as DNA: TGTGCTAGTGGTTTCGCGGGATCCTACGAGCAGTACTTC. Supplemented by reference TRBV12-5 and TRBJ2-7, the full variable domain reads DARVTQTPRHKVTEMGQEVTMRCQPILGHNTVFWYRQTMMQGLELLAYFRNRAPLDDSGMPKDRFSAEMPDATLATLKIQPSEPRDSAVYFCASGFAGSYEQYFGPGTRLTVT.

This clonotype was found a few times. The V call is TRBV6-1, the J call TRBJ1-6; no reliable D call. Germline CDR1 is MNHNS and CDR2 is SASEGT. Trimming took 7 bases from V and 2 from J, leaving 6 bases between them. There are 13 residues in the CDR3. The CDR3 loop reads CASTLAYNSPLHF. The DNA for the CDR3 is TGTGCCAGCACCCTGGCCTATAATTCACCCCTCCACTTT.